A single sample gave rise to the 28 T cell receptor beta chains below, sequenced in a study of blood T cell repertoires in COVID-19. Sequencing used immunoSEQ multiplex PCR; TCRdb keeps in-frame clones, though not all of them. The sample carries about 280,000 clones, about 85% recorded once. The specimen was peripheral blood. The source is a human donor in a cohort sampled during active COVID-19.

J is TRBJ2-3 and V is TRBV5-1; D is uncertain. The CDR3 totals 14 residues. Between the trimmed V and J ends, which lost 1 base and 2 bases, there was a span of 8 bases. Germline CDR1 SGHRS, CDR2 YFSETQ. CDR3 in DNA: TGCGCCAGCAGCTTGTCAGGCCTCACAGATACGCAGTATTTT. Its protein product is CASSLSGLTDTQYF.

This chain connects TRBV7-2 to TRBJ2-1; TRBD2 matches at 9 bases. Germline V gene lookup returns CDR1 SGHTA and CDR2 FQGNSA. CDR3 length equals 19 residues. V lost 5 bases and J lost 0; bases outside the gene matches: 14. The CDR3 DNA reads TGTGCCAGCAGCATGCCGGGACTAGCACACCCGAGCTCCTACAATGAGCAGTTCTTC. This encodes CASSMPGLAHPSSYNEQFF. The entire variable domain, with the rest obtained from reference TRBV7-2 and TRBJ2-1, is as follows: GAGVSQSPSNKVTEKGKDVELRCDPISGHTALYWYRQSLGQGLEFLIYFQGNSAPDKSGLPSDRFSAERTGGSVSTLTIQRTQQEDSAVYLCASSMPGLAHPSSYNEQFFGPGTRLTVL.

The chain employs TRBV11-2 and TRBJ1-1; tentative D call: TRBD1 (6 bases). V lost 7 bases to trimming and J lost 7 bases, with 28 bases between them. The CDR3 sequence is 17 residues long. The V gene's germline CDR1 is SGHAT and CDR2 FQNNGV. The CDR3 sequence is CASNIFGTLKGKVEAFF. The CDR3 region has the DNA TGTGCCAGCAACATATTTGGGACACTTAAAGGGAAAGTTGAAGCTTTCTTT.

The chain couples TRBV19 to TRBJ1-5, with a tentative D call TRBD1 (6 bases). Trimming took 6 bases from V and 7 from J, leaving 13 bases between them. The CDR3 has 13 residues. The germline gives CDR1 LNHDA, CDR2 SQIVND (reference sequence). The CDR3 nucleotides read TGTGCCAGTAGCCGCGGACAGTACCAGCCCCAGCATTTT. This codes for CASSRGQYQPQHF.

This sequence joins TRBV24-1 and TRBJ2-2, with D possibly TRBD2 on 5 matching bases. CDR1 and CDR2 (germline): KGHDR, SFDVKD. The CDR3 runs 17 residues. Trimming shortened V by 4 bases and J by 4 bases, and 18 bases separated the two germline ends. The CDR3 protein is CATSDSTAAGLTGELFF. Written as DNA, the CDR3 is TGTGCCACCAGTGACTCAACAGCGGCAGGCCTCACCGGGGAGCTGTTTTTT.

This clone has just one count. The chain has TRBV27 and TRBJ1-2; maybe TRBD1 (6 bases). This CDR3 region has 15 residues. CDR1 and CDR2 from the germline V gene are MNHEY and SMNVEV (reference sequence). The germline V and J ends were trimmed by 5 bases and 0 bases, with 13 bases remaining between them. The CDR3 DNA reads TGTGCCAGCAGTCCCGGACAGCGAGCTAACTATGGCTACACCTTC. Translating gives CASSPGQRANYGYTF.

This clone was observed at least ten times. The chain is built from TRBV28 and TRBJ2-1; D may be TRBD1 (6 bases). Germline CDR1 and CDR2: MDHEN and SYDVKM. This CDR3 spans 14 amino acids. The ends were cut back, 2 bases at V and 8 bases at J, with 13 bases in the middle. CDR3 protein: CASSLQGRVYEQFF. For the CDR3, the DNA is TGTGCCAGCAGTTTACAGGGGCGGGTGTATGAGCAGTTCTTC.

V and J are TRBV5-1 and TRBJ1-2; perhaps TRBD1 as D (6 bases). Trimming cost V 4 bases and J 1 base, with 14 bases left between them. This CDR3 is 15 amino acids long. Germline V gene sequence: CDR1 SGHRS, CDR2 YFSETQ. CDR3 residues: CASSKDSNYNYGYTF. CDR3 coding DNA: TGCGCCAGCAGCAAGGACAGCAATTATAACTATGGCTACACCTTC.

The chain has TRBV5-5 and TRBJ2-1; the D gene is possibly TRBD2 (6 bases). Germline CDR1 is SGHKS and CDR2 is YYEKEE (reference sequence). The CDR3 runs 13 residues. Trimming stripped 1 base from V and 6 bases from J, with 8 bases between. The CDR3 loop is CASSLLGGNEQFF. CDR3 DNA sequence: TGTGCCAGCAGCTTGCTGGGGGGCAATGAGCAGTTCTTC.

This clone appeared a few times. This chain connects TRBV3-1 (or the pseudogene TRBV3-2) to TRBJ1-3; a possible D gene is TRBD1 (5 bases). V was cut by 1 base and J by 5 bases, with 6 bases left in between. Germline assignment: CDR1 LGHDT and CDR2 YNNKEL (reference sequence). This CDR3 has 13 amino acids. This chain's CDR3 is CASSQGQRNTIYF. The DNA for the CDR3 is TGTGCCAGCAGCCAAGGACAGAGAAACACCATATATTTT.

This clone was counted once. The CDR3 DNA follows: TGCAGCGTTGAAAAGTGGGGGCAGGGGGCTGGTAATGAAAAACTGTTTTTT. Amino acids: CSVEKWGQGAGNEKLFF. The chain is built from TRBV29-1 and TRBJ1-4; 8 bases match TRBD1. The length of the CDR3 is 17 residues. CDR1 is SQVTM and CDR2 is ANQGSEA in the germline V gene. V was pared by 2 bases and J by 4 bases, with 12 bases of the junction left unmatched.

The chain carries TRBV2 and TRBJ2-5; 10 nucleotides line up with TRBD2. V lost 7 bases, J lost 2 bases, and 7 bases stayed unmatched. Germline assignment: CDR1 SNHLY and CDR2 FYNNEI. The CDR3 covers 15 residues. The CDR3 DNA reads as TGTGCCAGCATTGGACTAGCGGATACTCAAGAGACCCAGTACTTC. Encoded protein: CASIGLADTQETQYF. Together with reference TRBV2 and TRBJ2-5, the CDR3 gives the full variable domain: EPEVTQTPSHQVTQMGQEVILRCVPISNHLYFYWYRQILGQKVEFLVSFYNNEISEKSEIFDDQFSVERPDGSNFTLKIRSTKLEDSAMYFCASIGLADTQETQYFGPGTRLLVL.

The V gene is TRBV3-1 (or the pseudogene TRBV3-2), the J gene TRBJ2-1; 9 bases map to TRBD1. In germline, CDR1 is LGHDT, CDR2 YNNKEL (reference sequence). The CDR3 has 15 residues. V was clipped by 2 bases and J by 14 bases; unmatched bases: 13. The CDR3 region has the DNA TGTGCCAGCAGCCAACGACAGGGGGGGAGAGGGGAGGAGTTCTTC. Translating it yields CASSQRQGGRGEEFF.

This chain links TRBV11-3 with TRBJ2-1; the match to TRBD2 covers 7 bases. Germline V lookup: CDR1 SGHNT, CDR2 YENEEA. Losses at the gene ends were 5 bases for V and 9 bases for J; bases not matched to a gene: 13. The CDR3 covers 15 residues. The CDR3 here is CASSGGSVRVGEQFF. The CDR3 nucleotides read TGTGCCAGCAGCGGCGGGAGTGTAAGGGTCGGTGAGCAGTTCTTC.

DNA of the CDR3: TGCGCCAGCAGCTCGACAGGGCCTCCAATTGAAGCTTTCTTT. This translates into CASSSTGPPIEAFF. V gene TRBV5-1 combines with J gene TRBJ1-1, with 7 positions matching TRBD1. Germline CDR1 reads SGHRS; CDR2 reads YFSETQ. The CDR3 runs to 14 residues. The V gene end was trimmed by 3 bases and the J gene end by 7 bases; junction bases not matched to a gene: 9. Combining the CDR3 with reference TRBV5-1 and TRBJ1-1 gives the whole variable domain KAGVTQTPRYLIKTRGQQVTLSCSPISGHRSVSWYQQTPGQGLQFLFEYFSETQRNKGNFPGRFSGRQFSNSRSEMNVSTLELGDSALYLCASSSTGPPIEAFFGQGTRLTVV.

The CDR3 is CASSEGRTEAFF. CDR3 bases: TGTGCCAGCAGTGAGGGGAGGACTGAAGCTTTCTTT. The chain combines TRBV12-3 or TRBV12-4 with TRBJ1-1; D perhaps matches TRBD1 (5 bases). The V end lost 5 bases, the J end lost 5 bases, and 9 bases lay between the germline ends. CDR3 length: 12 amino acids.

The chain recombines TRBV4-1 with TRBJ1-2; D remains ambiguous. Per germline, CDR1 MGHRA and CDR2 YSYEKL. The V gene lost 0 bases and the J gene lost 0 bases, with 20 bases spanning the gap. The CDR3 has 19 amino acids. The CDR3 bases are TGCGCCAGCAGCCAAGATCCGTTAATATTTCGATCAGCTAACTATGGCTACACCTTC. It specifies CASSQDPLIFRSANYGYTF.

CDR3 loop: CASSLTGDGNTIYF. DNA for the CDR3: TGTGCCAGCAGCTTGACAGGGGACGGAAACACCATATATTTT. V and J are TRBV5-4 and TRBJ1-3; TRBD1 aligns across 7 bases. Germline values: CDR1 SGHNT, CDR2 YYREEE (reference sequence). Trimming took 1 base from V and 4 from J; bases not matched to a gene: 2. The length of the CDR3 is 14 residues.

The V and J genes are TRBV18 and TRBJ2-7, with 8 positions matching TRBD1. Unmatched junction bases numbered 1, after V lost 4 bases and J lost 5 bases. The CDR3 runs to 12 residues. CDR1 is KGHSH, CDR2 LQKENI, per germline. The chain's CDR3 is CASSQGQDEQYF. The DNA for the CDR3 is TGTGCCAGCTCACAGGGACAGGACGAGCAGTACTTC.

The chain links TRBV9 to TRBJ2-6; 10 bases fit TRBD1. Germline V gene data show CDR1 as SGDLS and CDR2 as YYNGEE. The CDR3 runs 20 residues. The V gene end was trimmed by 4 bases and the J gene end by 4 bases; junction bases not matched to a gene: 17. CDR3 protein: CASSPRGGGTGASGANVLTF. CDR3 sequence (DNA): TGTGCCAGCAGCCCCCGTGGTGGAGGGACAGGGGCATCCGGGGCCAACGTCCTGACTTTC.

CDR3 amino acids: CASSPTSGIYEQFF. The CDR3 region has the DNA TGTGCCAGCAGCCCAACTAGCGGTATCTATGAGCAGTTCTTC. This rearrangement joins TRBV7-9 to TRBJ2-1, with 8 positions matching TRBD2. V lost 5 bases, J lost 8 bases, and 8 bases stayed unmatched. This CDR3 spans 14 amino acids. The germline V gene has CDR1 SEHNR and CDR2 FQNEAQ (reference sequence).

This clone was counted a few times. This chain connects TRBV7-2 to TRBJ1-2, with 7 bases matching TRBD1. The germline V gene encodes CDR1 SGHTA and CDR2 FQGNSA. The CDR3 consists of 13 residues. The trim removed 5 bases at V and 7 bases at J, leaving 7 bases unmatched. The CDR3 DNA reads as TGTGCCAGCAGCCGTTCAGGGGGGTTTGGCTACACCTTC. As protein: CASSRSGGFGYTF. The variable domain in full, with the rest retrieved from reference TRBV7-2 and TRBJ1-2, is GAGVSQSPSNKVTEKGKDVELRCDPISGHTALYWYRQSLGQGLEFLIYFQGNSAPDKSGLPSDRFSAERTGGSVSTLTIQRTQQEDSAVYLCASSRSGGFGYTFGSGTRLTVV.

This clone has only a few counts. The chain links TRBV5-6 to TRBJ1-2; TRBD1 agrees at 7 bases. There are 14 residues in the CDR3. Looked up from germline, CDR1 is SGHDT and CDR2 is YYEEEE. Trimming cost V 3 bases and J 3 bases; bases outside gene matches: 5. CDR3: CASSSGTADYGYTF. CDR3 sequence (DNA): TGTGCCAGCAGCTCCGGGACAGCAGACTATGGCTACACCTTC.

The V call is TRBV6-5, the J call TRBJ1-2; no reliable D call. Germline-derived CDR1 and CDR2 are MNHEY and SVGAGI. With 5 bases removed from V and 8 bases from J, the gap between germline ends came to 18 bases. CDR3 length: 14 amino acids. The CDR3 DNA reads as TGTGCCAGCAGTCCTCAGATTACTGGCGGCGGCTACACCTTC. Translated, it gives CASSPQITGGGYTF.

This chain uses TRBV5-4 with TRBJ2-1; 7 bases align to TRBD2. V dropped 0 bases and J dropped 6; count of bases not matched to a gene: 0. The CDR3 totals 13 residues. CDR1 and CDR2 from the germline V gene are SGHNT and YYREEE (reference sequence). In DNA form, the CDR3 reads TGTGCCAGCAGCTTGGGGACTAGCAATGAGCAGTTCTTC. Protein: CASSLGTSNEQFF.

This chain uses TRBV20-1 with TRBJ2-1; 13 positions match TRBD2. The germline V gene encodes CDR1 DFQATT and CDR2 SNEGSKA (reference sequence). The CDR3 extends over 16 amino acids. J was trimmed by 0 bases and V by 3 bases; bases with no gene match: 2. This chain's CDR3 is CSASTSGRASYNEQFF. The CDR3 bases are TGCAGTGCTAGTACTAGCGGGAGGGCCTCCTACAATGAGCAGTTCTTC.

This chain links TRBV5-1 with TRBJ2-5; 10 bases fit TRBD1. This CDR3 comprises 15 residues. Germline V CDR1 and CDR2: SGHRS, YFSETQ. The ends lost 7 bases at V and 3 bases at J; junction bases unmatched: 9. As DNA, the CDR3 is TGCGCCAGCCGGGACAGGGGCAGCCTTAAAGAGACCCAGTACTTC. Protein: CASRDRGSLKETQYF.

This chain links TRBV27 with TRBJ2-7; D perhaps matches TRBD1 (6 bases). The CDR3 is 15 amino acids. The germline gives CDR1 MNHEY, CDR2 SMNVEV (reference sequence). Trimming left V 6 bases short and J 2 bases short, with 17 bases between. The CDR3 spells CASSLKGQIAYEQYF. The CDR3 DNA reads as TGTGCCAGCAGCTTGAAAGGACAGATTGCCTACGAGCAGTACTTC.